The rows below give T cell receptor beta chains drawn from one sample of a study of control samples from healthy donors and cancer patients. Generated by immunoSEQ multiplex PCR, the TCRdb table keeps only in-frame clones and is missing some. The sample gives approximately 150,000 clones, around 90% of which show up once; 0.68% is in the top ten. The sample taken for sequencing was blood. These TCRs come from a woman aged 25 to 39 in good health. The CDR3 runs from the conserved cysteine through the conserved F or W. The D gene is left open where the match is weak. The size of a clone is reported for some rows only, either as once, few or many, or as a class for expanded clones.

NA,TRBD2,TRBJ2-3,TRBV6-1,TGTGCCAGCAGTGAAGTGGGGGGAGGGATCGCAGATACGCAGTATTTT,CASSEVGGGIADTQYF
NA,NA,TRBJ2-6,TRBV10-3,TGTGCCATCAAATCCGCGGGGCGTTCTGGGGCCAACGTCCTGACTTTC,CAIKSAGRSGANVLTF
NA,TRBD2,TRBJ2-2,TRBV9,TGTGCCAGCAGCGTAGACGGGGGACTAGCGGGGGCGAACACCGGGGAGCTGTTTTTT,CASSVDGGLAGANTGELFF
once,NA,TRBJ2-3,TRBV6-2/TRBV6-3,TGTGCCAGCAGTCGCGACCGGCCACAGATCTTCACAGATACGCAGTATTTT,CASSRDRPQIFTDTQYF
NA,NA,TRBJ1-5,TRBV6-6,TGTGCCAGCACCAAAGGCGATTATAGCAATCAGCCCCAGCATTTT,CASTKGDYSNQPQHF
NA,NA,TRBJ1-1,TRBV20-1,TGCAGTGCTAGACCGAACACTGAAGCTTTCTTT,CSARPNTEAFF
NA,NA,TRBJ1-3,TRBV30,TGTGCCCTGGACGCCCGCGCTGGAAACACCATATATTTT,CALDARAGNTIYF
NA,TRBD1,TRBJ2-5,TRBV11-2,TGTGCCAGCAGCTTAGGCCACAGGGGACAAGAGACCCAGTACTTC,CASSLGHRGQETQYF
NA,TRBD1,TRBJ1-2,TRBV7-2,TGTGCCAGCAGAAGTAACCCCTCCGGGACAGGGGCTAATGGCTACACCTTC,CASRSNPSGTGANGYTF
NA,TRBD1,TRBJ1-1,TRBV7-8,TGTGCCAGCAGCTTAGATGTAACAGGGGCCCCTTTATCGACAGCTTTCTTT,CASSLDVTGAPLSTAFF
NA,TRBD1,TRBJ1-6,TRBV7-2,TGTGCCAGCAGCTCTGGATGGGGACAGGCCCATAATTCACCCCTCCACTTT,CASSSGWGQAHNSPLHF
NA,TRBD1,TRBJ1-3,TRBV10-3,TGTGCCACCTCAGGGACAGGGGGCGCTTTATCTGGAAACACCATATATTTT,CATSGTGGALSGNTIYF
once,NA,TRBJ1-4,TRBV5-1,TGCGCCAGCAGCTTGGATCCACATGAAAAACTGTTTTTT,CASSLDPHEKLFF
NA,TRBD1,TRBJ2-5,TRBV19,TGTGCCAGTAGCACTCAGGGGGCCGGGGAGACCCAGTACTTC,CASSTQGAGETQYF
NA,TRBD2,TRBJ2-6,TRBV27,TGTGCCAGCAGGCGGGAGGCTGGGGCCAACGTCCTGACTTTC,CASRREAGANVLTF
NA,NA,TRBJ2-5,TRBV27,TGTGCCAGCGCCCCCCGGCGAGGAGAGACCCAGTACTTC,CASAPRRGETQYF
NA,NA,TRBJ2-7,TRBV5-1,TGCGCCAGCAGCCCAGCGGTAACCTACGAGCAGTACTTC,CASSPAVTYEQYF
NA,NA,TRBJ2-7,TRBV9,TGTGCCAGCAGCGTAGACGCCTTTTCCTACGAGCAGTACTTC,CASSVDAFSYEQYF
NA,NA,TRBJ2-2,TRBV5-8,TGTGCCAGCAGCTTCCGGGGGCTGGGCGGGGAGCTGTTTTTT,CASSFRGLGGELFF
NA,TRBD2,TRBJ2-1,TRBV24-1,TGTGCCACCAGTGCTCCTAGCGGGAGGGCCCCCCATCATGAGCAGTTCTTC,CATSAPSGRAPHHEQFF
once,NA,TRBJ1-2,TRBV12-1,TGTGCCAGCAGCTTTAGAGGGCCCAACTATGGCTACACCTTC,CASSFRGPNYGYTF
NA,TRBD1,TRBJ2-2,TRBV28,TGTGCCAGCAGTTTATGGACAGGGTCGAACACCGGGGAGCTGTTTTTT,CASSLWTGSNTGELFF
NA,TRBD1,TRBJ1-4,TRBV27,TGTGCCAGCAGTTCGGGACAGCCACTTAATGAAAAACTGTTTTTT,CASSSGQPLNEKLFF
NA,NA,TRBJ2-5,TRBV7-9,TGTGCCAGCAGTCCCCGAGGGACCGTGAGGGAGACCCAGTACTTC,CASSPRGTVRETQYF
NA,NA,TRBJ1-4,TRBV7-2,TGTGCCAGCAGCTTTTTTCTTCAGGCGGTAAAGGAAAAACTGTTTTTT,CASSFFLQAVKEKLFF
NA,NA,TRBJ2-7,TRBV4-1,TGCGCCAGCAGCCACCGTCCGGGAAATTCGGCGGAGCAGTACTTC,CASSHRPGNSAEQYF
NA,NA,TRBJ1-1,TRBV18,TGTGCCAGCTCCCAGCAGGAGAACACTGAAGCTTTCTTT,CASSQQENTEAFF
NA,TRBD2,TRBJ2-5,TRBV28,TGTGCCAGCAGTTTGACTAGCGGGAAAGAGACCCAGTACTTC,CASSLTSGKETQYF